These T cell receptor beta chains were read from a single sample in a study of blood T cell repertoires in COVID-19. TCRdb's table, derived via immunoSEQ multiplex PCR, lists solely in-frame clones and lacks some. The sample consists of 90,000 to 100,000 clones, approximately 84% of them appearing once. Sequences were obtained from peripheral blood. The receptors come from a man in his 70s with acute or convalescent COVID-19. Both conserved end residues are part of each CDR3. The order of the fields is J gene, clone size, D gene, V gene, CDR3 DNA, CDR3 protein. D genes are given only for firm matches. A clone size is listed for some rows: how often the clone was seen (once, few, many), or a class if it is expanded.

j_gene: TRBJ1-1; abundance: -; d_gene: -; v_gene: TRBV15; CDR3nt: TGTGCCACCAGCAGGAGAGAGGCGAACACTGAAGCTTTCTTT; CDR3aa: CATSRREANTEAFF
j_gene: TRBJ1-5; abundance: -; d_gene: -; v_gene: TRBV14; CDR3nt: TGTGCCAGCAGCGCGGGGGGACTAGATCAGCCCCAGCATTTT; CDR3aa: CASSAGGLDQPQHF
j_gene: TRBJ1-1; abundance: -; d_gene: -; v_gene: TRBV20-1; CDR3nt: TGCAGTGCTAGTTTTCCCCCTTCGAGGACTGAAGCTTTCTTT; CDR3aa: CSASFPPSRTEAFF
j_gene: TRBJ2-5; abundance: -; d_gene: TRBD1; v_gene: TRBV30; CDR3nt: TGTGCCTGGAGTGGTACAGGGGGGGAGACCCAGTACTTC; CDR3aa: CAWSGTGGETQYF
j_gene: TRBJ2-1; abundance: once; d_gene: TRBD1; v_gene: TRBV3-1/TRBV3-2; CDR3nt: TGTGCCAGCAGCCGCCTCACCGGGACAGGGGGTATGAATGAGCAGTTCTTC; CDR3aa: CASSRLTGTGGMNEQFF
j_gene: TRBJ1-5; abundance: -; d_gene: -; v_gene: TRBV28; CDR3nt: TGTGCCAGCATAGGACAGTACCGCGCATGGCTCCAGCATTTT; CDR3aa: CASIGQYRAWLQHF
j_gene: TRBJ2-7; abundance: -; d_gene: TRBD1; v_gene: TRBV5-6; CDR3nt: TGTGCCAGCAGCTTGATGGCAGGGGGCACCTACGAGCAGTACTTC; CDR3aa: CASSLMAGGTYEQYF
j_gene: TRBJ1-2; abundance: -; d_gene: TRBD1; v_gene: TRBV3-1/TRBV3-2; CDR3nt: TGTGCCAGCAGCCAAGACCACAGGGGTTACTATGGCTACACCTTC; CDR3aa: CASSQDHRGYYGYTF
j_gene: TRBJ2-7; abundance: -; d_gene: TRBD1; v_gene: TRBV25-1; CDR3nt: TGTGCCAGCAGAGGACAGGCCAGCTCCTACGAGCAGTACTTC; CDR3aa: CASRGQASSYEQYF
j_gene: TRBJ1-5; abundance: -; d_gene: -; v_gene: TRBV10-1; CDR3nt: TGCGCCAGCAGTGAAGCGGGTAATCAGCCCCAGCATTTT; CDR3aa: CASSEAGNQPQHF
j_gene: TRBJ1-4; abundance: -; d_gene: TRBD1; v_gene: TRBV29-1; CDR3nt: TGCAGCGTTGAGGGACAGGAGAATGAAAAACTGTTTTTT; CDR3aa: CSVEGQENEKLFF
j_gene: TRBJ2-7; abundance: few; d_gene: -; v_gene: TRBV6-2/TRBV6-3; CDR3nt: TGTGCCAGCAGTTACTCACGTATCCGTGGCGGCCCAACCTACGAGCAGTACTTC; CDR3aa: CASSYSRIRGGPTYEQYF
j_gene: TRBJ2-5; abundance: -; d_gene: TRBD2; v_gene: TRBV5-1; CDR3nt: TGCGCCAGCAGGCCGACGACTAGCGGGAGTTCAGAGACCCAGTACTTC; CDR3aa: CASRPTTSGSSETQYF
j_gene: TRBJ1-1; abundance: -; d_gene: -; v_gene: TRBV10-3; CDR3nt: TGTGCCATCAGTGTGACAGAGATGAACGCTGAAGCTTTCTTT; CDR3aa: CAISVTEMNAEAFF
j_gene: TRBJ1-2; abundance: -; d_gene: -; v_gene: TRBV5-1; CDR3nt: TGCGCCAGCAGCTTGGGGGCAGGTTTATATGGCTACACCTTC; CDR3aa: CASSLGAGLYGYTF
j_gene: TRBJ1-1; abundance: -; d_gene: -; v_gene: TRBV29-1; CDR3nt: TGCAGCGTTTTTGAAAAGGAGGGGTGGGCCACTGAAGCTTTCTTT; CDR3aa: CSVFEKEGWATEAFF
j_gene: TRBJ2-7; abundance: -; d_gene: TRBD2; v_gene: TRBV4-1; CDR3nt: TGCGCCAGCAGCCAAGGCATTGAGACTAGCGGGAGGGCTCGGCACTTC; CDR3aa: CASSQGIETSGRARHF
j_gene: TRBJ2-3; abundance: -; d_gene: -; v_gene: TRBV2; CDR3nt: TGTGCCAGCTCTTTTACAGATACGCAGTATTTT; CDR3aa: CASSFTDTQYF
j_gene: TRBJ2-7; abundance: -; d_gene: -; v_gene: TRBV6-6; CDR3nt: TGTGCCAGCAGGGCCGGGTCCAGGGAAGGCTACGAGCAGTACTTC; CDR3aa: CASRAGSREGYEQYF
j_gene: TRBJ1-4; abundance: -; d_gene: -; v_gene: TRBV7-2; CDR3nt: TGTGCCAGCAGCTTAACCGAGGGTAGTAATGAAAAACTGTTTTTT; CDR3aa: CASSLTEGSNEKLFF
j_gene: TRBJ2-1; abundance: -; d_gene: -; v_gene: TRBV4-2; CDR3nt: TGTGCCAGCAGCCATTCAGATACCAATGAGCAGTTCTTC; CDR3aa: CASSHSDTNEQFF
j_gene: TRBJ1-1; abundance: -; d_gene: -; v_gene: TRBV5-5; CDR3nt: TGTGCCAGCAGCTCTTATACCGGGAACACTGAAGCTTTCTTT; CDR3aa: CASSSYTGNTEAFF
j_gene: TRBJ1-4; abundance: -; d_gene: -; v_gene: TRBV18; CDR3nt: TGTGCCAGCTCACCCCGGATGGGGGGACGGCCTAATGAAAAACTGTTTTTT; CDR3aa: CASSPRMGGRPNEKLFF
j_gene: TRBJ2-7; abundance: -; d_gene: TRBD1; v_gene: TRBV28; CDR3nt: TGTGCCAGCAGTGCCCGGGACAGGTTTGGAGAGCAGTACTTC; CDR3aa: CASSARDRFGEQYF
j_gene: TRBJ2-5; abundance: -; d_gene: TRBD2; v_gene: TRBV6-5; CDR3nt: TGTGCCAGCAGTCGACTAGCGGGAGGAGAGACCCAGTACTTC; CDR3aa: CASSRLAGGETQYF
j_gene: TRBJ2-3; abundance: -; d_gene: TRBD2; v_gene: TRBV4-1; CDR3nt: TGCGCCAAAGGACTAGCGGGGGGTGTCGGCACAGATACGCAGTATTTT; CDR3aa: CAKGLAGGVGTDTQYF
j_gene: TRBJ2-3; abundance: -; d_gene: TRBD2; v_gene: TRBV6-5; CDR3nt: TGTGCCAGCAGTTACACTAGCGGGAGAGGTACGCAGTATTTT; CDR3aa: CASSYTSGRGTQYF
j_gene: TRBJ2-7; abundance: -; d_gene: TRBD1; v_gene: TRBV11-2; CDR3nt: TGTGCCAGCAGCTTATTGGGACAGGGGGCGAAGGAGCAGTACTTC; CDR3aa: CASSLLGQGAKEQYF
j_gene: TRBJ1-4; abundance: -; d_gene: -; v_gene: TRBV12-5; CDR3nt: TGTGCTAGTGGCCGAGAGTTCGGTGAAAAACTGTTTTTT; CDR3aa: CASGREFGEKLFF
j_gene: TRBJ1-2; abundance: -; d_gene: TRBD1; v_gene: TRBV18; CDR3nt: TGTGCCAGCTCACCCGACCCGACAGGGGAGTTGGGTGGCTACACCTTC; CDR3aa: CASSPDPTGELGGYTF
j_gene: TRBJ2-2; abundance: -; d_gene: TRBD2; v_gene: TRBV28; CDR3nt: TGTGCCAGCAGTTTGCTCGGCGGGAGGGCCCACACCGGGGAGCTGTTTTTT; CDR3aa: CASSLLGGRAHTGELFF
j_gene: TRBJ2-1; abundance: -; d_gene: TRBD2; v_gene: TRBV30; CDR3nt: TGTGCCTGGACCGCCAGGACTAGCCCCTACAATGAGCAGTTCTTC; CDR3aa: CAWTARTSPYNEQFF
j_gene: TRBJ2-3; abundance: -; d_gene: TRBD2; v_gene: TRBV7-9; CDR3nt: TGTGCCAGCAGCTTAAGGGGGCCGGGACTAGCGGTCCAAGATACGCAGTATTTT; CDR3aa: CASSLRGPGLAVQDTQYF
j_gene: TRBJ1-2; abundance: -; d_gene: -; v_gene: TRBV28; CDR3nt: TGTGCCAGCAGTTTGCGTTCGGGTGCTAACTATGGCTACACCTTC; CDR3aa: CASSLRSGANYGYTF
j_gene: TRBJ2-5; abundance: once; d_gene: TRBD1; v_gene: TRBV5-1; CDR3nt: TGCGCCAGCAGCACGGGACAGATACAAGAGACCCAGTACTTC; CDR3aa: CASSTGQIQETQYF
j_gene: TRBJ2-7; abundance: -; d_gene: TRBD1; v_gene: TRBV19; CDR3nt: TGTGCCAGTAGTATCCGGGGAACAGGGGCCTACGAGCAGTACTTC; CDR3aa: CASSIRGTGAYEQYF
j_gene: TRBJ2-3; abundance: -; d_gene: -; v_gene: TRBV10-2; CDR3nt: TGCGCCAGCAGCTTAATCAGCACAGATACGCAGTATTTT; CDR3aa: CASSLISTDTQYF
j_gene: TRBJ2-7; abundance: few; d_gene: -; v_gene: TRBV29-1; CDR3nt: TGCAGCGTTATAGGGGGCTACGAGCAGTACTTC; CDR3aa: CSVIGGYEQYF
j_gene: TRBJ1-3; abundance: -; d_gene: -; v_gene: TRBV6-5; CDR3nt: TGTGCCAGCAGTCGCCAAGTCCGGGGAAACACCATATATTTT; CDR3aa: CASSRQVRGNTIYF
j_gene: TRBJ1-5; abundance: -; d_gene: TRBD1; v_gene: TRBV2; CDR3nt: TGTGCCAGCACGGGCGTCAGGGGGCAGACGGCGAATCAGCCCCAGCATTTT; CDR3aa: CASTGVRGQTANQPQHF
j_gene: TRBJ1-6; abundance: -; d_gene: -; v_gene: TRBV3-1/TRBV3-2; CDR3nt: TGTGCCACCCGGCGGGGCGATAATTCACCCCTCCACTTT; CDR3aa: CATRRGDNSPLHF
j_gene: TRBJ1-2; abundance: -; d_gene: -; v_gene: TRBV5-5; CDR3nt: TGTGCCAGCAGCACCCCGGGAGAAAGGGATGGCTACACCTTC; CDR3aa: CASSTPGERDGYTF
j_gene: TRBJ1-3; abundance: -; d_gene: TRBD1; v_gene: TRBV14; CDR3nt: TGTGCCAGCAGTCGACAGGGTGCGGGAAACACCATATATTTT; CDR3aa: CASSRQGAGNTIYF
j_gene: TRBJ2-5; abundance: -; d_gene: -; v_gene: TRBV13; CDR3nt: TGTGCCAGCAGCCCACAGGAATCAAGAGGAGAGACCCAGTACTTC; CDR3aa: CASSPQESRGETQYF
j_gene: TRBJ1-1; abundance: -; d_gene: TRBD1; v_gene: TRBV9; CDR3nt: TGTGCCAGCAGCGTAGGGGACAGGGTTACGACTGAAGCTTTCTTT; CDR3aa: CASSVGDRVTTEAFF